This T cell receptor (beta chain) was profiled in a study of shared clonotypes between healthy human individuals. Points from the study as a whole: Naive subsets generally exceeded memory subsets in estimated richness. A small donor pool kept down the genetic and exposure-history diversity that was represented.

Authors' methods: Sequence data from immunoSEQ were junction-only and lacked quality scores; consequently, filtering differed. Profiled with immunoSEQ multiplex PCR; TCRdb holds only in-frame clones, not every one. V and J calls and clone size are given by that table; D and trimming were obtained from the DNA. The sample has about 1.1 million clones, about 84% seen once. About this clone itself: Its specificity is not known.

V lost 0 bases, J lost 15 bases, and 18 bases lay in between. Germline V CDR1 and CDR2: LGHNA, YSLEER. The CDR3 covers 14 residues. This TCR was sampled from a man between 18 and 29 years old in good health. Some clones in this sample may be carry-over from other donors' samples. The genes are TRBV4-3 and TRBJ2-1; D is unclear. The sequenced sample was memory CD4+ T cells from PBMCs. Subset meaning: CD45RA-negative fraction. CDR3 sequence: CASSQDIRSARWFF. DNA of the CDR3: TGCGCCAGCAGCCAAGATATCCGGAGTGCGCGGTGGTTCTTC.